These 21 T cell receptor beta chains share one sample of origin, sequenced in a study of vaccination and CD4 T cells after COVID-19. The Oncomine TCR Beta short-read assay generated sequence data from the DNA of cultured CD4+ T cells. One entry per CDR3 protein, called by TCRdb with MiXCR from the PCR reads. The repertoire holds approximately 21,000 distinct CDR3 sequences, with roughly 47% as singletons. These TCRs are of unknown antigen specificity. The treatment is: 10-day PBMC culture with coronavirus spike peptide pools or control peptides (ViraFEST assay). The starting material was CD4+ T cells from blood, cultured in vitro, obtained before SARS-CoV-2 vaccination. The source of these receptors is a human donor who had recovered from COVID-19.

The chain recombines TRBV19 with TRBJ2-2; TRBD2 matches 7 bases. The CDR3 consists of 19 residues. Looked up from germline, CDR1 is LNHDA and CDR2 is SQIVND (reference sequence). The ends lost 3 bases at V and 0 bases at J; junction bases unmatched: 13. CDR3 sequence: CASSIGAAGDYANTGELFF. The CDR3 coding sequence is TGTGCCAGTAGTATCGGGGCTGCGGGAGACTACGCGAACACCGGGGAGCTGTTTTTT.

The chain couples TRBV18 to TRBJ2-1; 8 bases map to TRBD2. The CDR3 runs 18 residues. The V and J ends lost 3 bases and 1 base, in that order; junction bases with no gene match: 11. The V gene's germline CDR1 is KGHSH and CDR2 LQKENI. CDR3 sequence (DNA): TGTGCCAGCTCACCTTACGCGGGAGGTAGGAAATCCTACAATGAGCAGTTCTTC. This codes for CASSPYAGGRKSYNEQFF.

This clonotype was observed a handful of times. V is TRBV6-5 and J is TRBJ2-5, with TRBD1 identical over 8 bases. The CDR3 spans 17 residues. From germline, CDR1 is MNHEY and CDR2 SVGAGI. V lost 2 bases and J lost 2; bases outside the gene matches: 10. Here the CDR3 DNA reads TGTGCCAGCAGTTACCCGACAGGGGCTCGTTCTCAAGAGACCCAGTACTTC. This encodes CASSYPTGARSQETQYF.

The gene calls are TRBV24-1 and TRBJ1-1; unclear D gene. CDR1 KGHDR and CDR2 SFDVKD come from the germline V gene. V was clipped by 9 bases and J by 8 bases, with 12 bases between them. The CDR3 extends over 11 amino acids. CDR3 residues: CATLKRAEAFF. CDR3 bases: TGTGCCACCCTAAAGAGGGCGGAAGCTTTCTTT.

The chain carries TRBV11-3 and TRBJ2-1; D possibly corresponds to TRBD2 (5 bases). The CDR3 spans 14 residues. CDR1 SGHNT and CDR2 YENEEA come from the germline V gene. The V gene lost 3 bases and the J gene lost 1 base, with 7 bases spanning the gap. Written as DNA, the CDR3 is TGTGCCAGCAGCTTTGAGGGTTCCTACAATGAGCAGTTCTTC. Its protein is CASSFEGSYNEQFF.

The rearrangement links TRBV5-1 to TRBJ2-3; 15 nucleotides agree with TRBD2. The germline gives CDR1 SGHRS, CDR2 YFSETQ. J was trimmed by 1 base and V by 4 bases; bases with no gene match: 4. The CDR3 loop spans 17 amino acids. The CDR3 sequence is CASSHGTSGGRTDTQYF. The CDR3 coding sequence is TGCGCCAGCAGCCACGGGACTAGCGGGGGGCGCACAGATACGCAGTATTTT.

This clonotype was counted a few times. V usage is TRBV27 and J usage is TRBJ2-7, with D perhaps being TRBD1 or TRBD2 (7 bases each). The V end lost 6 bases, the J end lost 4 bases, and 19 bases lay between the germline ends. The CDR3 totals 15 residues. Germline lookup yields CDR1 MNHEY and CDR2 SMNVEV (reference sequence). The CDR3 protein is CASRSGGAESYEQYF. CDR3 nucleotides: TGTGCCAGCAGATCAGGGGGGGCCGAATCATACGAGCAGTACTTC.

Only a few counts were recorded for this clonotype. The chain has TRBV20-1 and TRBJ2-3; no clear D gene. V gave up 2 bases and J gave up 0 bases, with 15 bases separating them. Germline values: CDR1 DFQATT, CDR2 SNEGSKA (reference sequence). CDR3 length equals 16 residues. This CDR3 is CSARSLAKRSTDTQYF. CDR3 nucleotide sequence: TGCAGTGCTAGATCGCTGGCGAAACGAAGCACAGATACGCAGTATTTT.

The rearrangement uses TRBV5-4 and TRBJ1-1, with D perhaps TRBD1 (6 bases). CDR3 length: 15 residues. Per the germline V gene, CDR1 is SGHNT and CDR2 is YYREEE (reference sequence). V was clipped by 1 base and J by 0 bases, with 10 bases between them. This chain's CDR3 is CASSLRGSLNTEAFF. CDR3 DNA: TGTGCCAGCAGCTTGAGGGGGAGCCTGAACACTGAAGCTTTCTTT.

The chain uses TRBV25-1 and TRBJ1-1, with D possibly being TRBD1 (5 bases). Germline loops: CDR1 MGHDK, CDR2 SYGVNS. The CDR3 has 14 residues. V lost 5 bases, J lost 6 bases, and 16 bases lay in between. The CDR3 DNA is TGTGCCAGCAGTCAAGCAGGGTACGGCCCTGAAGCTTTCTTT. This gives the protein CASSQAGYGPEAFF.

This clonotype has only a few counts. CDR3 amino acids: CASSSGGNTIYF. The CDR3 DNA reads as TGTGCCAGCAGCTCGGGTGGAAACACCATATATTTT. The chain is built from TRBV11-2 and TRBJ1-3, with D uncertain. Between the trimmed V and J ends, which lost 4 bases and 3 bases, there was a span of 4 bases. Germline-derived CDR1 and CDR2 are SGHAT and FQNNGV. This CDR3 is built from 12 residues.

V is TRBV11-1 and J is TRBJ1-2; D not resolved. Per the germline V gene, CDR1 is SGHAT and CDR2 is FQDESV (reference sequence). The CDR3 has 13 amino acids. Trimming shortened V by 5 bases and J by 8 bases, and 15 bases separated the two germline ends. The CDR3 spells CASSRLGVPGYTF. CDR3 coding DNA: TGTGCCAGCAGCCGCCTGGGTGTCCCGGGCTACACCTTC.

The rearrangement joins TRBV7-2 to TRBJ2-2; 16 bases are a match to TRBD2. The J segment lost 3 bases and the V segment lost 4 bases, leaving 8 bases of the junction unmatched. The CDR3 totals 19 residues. Germline values: CDR1 SGHTA, CDR2 FQGNSA. This CDR3 reads CASSSGTSGGARDTGELFF. In DNA, the CDR3 is TGTGCCAGCAGCTCCGGGACTAGCGGGGGGGCCCGTGACACCGGGGAGCTGTTTTTT.

There are a few counts of this clonotype. Here the CDR3 DNA reads TGTGCCAGCAGCTTGCCCCTATGGGGATTTAACTATGGCTACACCTTC. Amino acid sequence: CASSLPLWGFNYGYTF. The V call is TRBV5-4, the J call TRBJ1-2; no clear D. The V gene's germline CDR1 is SGHNT and CDR2 YYREEE (reference sequence). The CDR3 is 16 amino acids. Trimming removed 1 base at V and 1 base at J, with 14 bases between.

The gene calls are TRBV5-1 and TRBJ1-1, with D possibly being TRBD1 (6 bases). CDR3 length: 16 amino acids. Germline V lookup: CDR1 SGHRS, CDR2 YFSETQ. V lost 4 bases, J lost 1 base, and 17 bases lay in between. CDR3 region: CASSSIIGQTNTEAFF. In DNA form, the CDR3 reads TGCGCCAGCAGCAGTATAATAGGACAGACGAACACTGAAGCTTTCTTT.

The chain uses TRBV15 and TRBJ2-1; the match to TRBD1 covers 9 bases. CDR1 is LNHNV and CDR2 is YYDKDF in the germline V gene (reference sequence). V lost 5 bases to trimming and J lost 2 bases; unmatched junction nucleotides: 10. The CDR3 spans 17 residues. The CDR3 loop reads CATSGVWTGETYNEQFF. DNA for the CDR3: TGTGCCACCAGCGGGGTCTGGACAGGGGAAACCTACAATGAGCAGTTCTTC.

There are a few counts of this clonotype. This chain links TRBV2 with TRBJ1-6; D uncertain. CDR3 length: 14 amino acids. Per germline, CDR1 SNHLY and CDR2 FYNNEI. The germline V and J ends were trimmed by 7 bases and 7 bases, with 14 bases remaining between them. Written as DNA, the CDR3 is TGTGCCAGCACCCCCCAGAAGCGGAATTCACCCCTCCACTTT. Translation gives CASTPQKRNSPLHF.

J is TRBJ2-7 and V is TRBV2; the D call may be TRBD1 or TRBD2 (6 bases each). Trimming removed 5 bases from V and 5 bases from J, with 10 bases in between. The CDR3 runs to 12 residues. Per germline, CDR1 SNHLY and CDR2 FYNNEI. DNA of the CDR3: TGTGCCAGCAGTACAAGGGGGGACGAGCAGTACTTC. This gives the protein CASSTRGDEQYF.

This rearrangement joins TRBV6-1 to TRBJ2-3; 13 bases map to TRBD2. CDR1 is MNHNS, CDR2 SASEGT, per germline. The CDR3 extends over 16 amino acids. The V and J ends lost 4 bases and 1 base, in that order; junction bases with no gene match: 2. Written as DNA, the CDR3 is TGTGCCAGCAGTGGTGGGACTAGCGGGGGCACAGATACGCAGTATTTT. Residues: CASSGGTSGGTDTQYF.

The V gene is TRBV7-3, the J gene TRBJ2-1; 8 bases line up with TRBD1. The CDR3 is made up of 16 amino acids. Germline CDR1 and CDR2: SGHTA and FQGTGA. Germline trimming cut 4 bases from V and 3 bases from J; bases unmatched to any gene: 8. This CDR3 reads CASSSTSGTGYNEQFF. In DNA, the CDR3 is TGTGCCAGCAGCTCCACATCCGGGACAGGCTACAATGAGCAGTTCTTC.

This clonotype came up a few times. The chain joins TRBV11-1 to TRBJ1-1; D possibly corresponds to TRBD1 (5 bases). Germline V lookup: CDR1 SGHAT, CDR2 FQDESV (reference sequence). Between the trimmed V and J ends, which lost 1 base and 0 bases, there was a span of 9 bases. This CDR3 is 15 amino acids long. CDR3 DNA sequence: TGTGCCAGCAGCTTAGATAACAGGATGAACACTGAAGCTTTCTTT. It translates to CASSLDNRMNTEAFF.